This T cell receptor (beta chain) was recovered during a study of regulatory T cells in long-lasting Graves disease. Time point of the sample: persistent/refractory GD, antithyroid drugs over 5 years with positive TRAb. Preparation of the TCR library used RNA extracted from PBMCs. Building the TCR beta libraries relied on iRepertoire HTBI primers, and CDR3 regions underwent Arm-PCR. TCRdb re-called the multiplex PCR reads with MiXCR, one entry per CDR3 protein. The table has 350,000 to 500,000 distinct CDR3 sequences, around a fifth seen once. This TCR came from a female donor with Graves disease. The input for sequencing was peripheral blood mononuclear cells (PBMCs), taken when the disease was refractory, from a patient treated with antithyroid drugs.

In DNA form, the CDR3 reads TGTGCCAGCAGCTTAGTTCCTAGCGGGGACCAAGAGACCCAGTACTTC. Translating gives CASSLVPSGDQETQYF. V usage is TRBV7-8 and J usage is TRBJ2-5; 9 bases agree with TRBD2. Germline V lookup: CDR1 SGHVS, CDR2 FQNEAQ. This CDR3 is 16 amino acids long. With 1 base clipped from V and 0 bases from J, the junction kept 3 bases outside the gene matches.